This T cell receptor beta chain was sequenced for a study of T cells in Graves' hyperthyroidism and ophthalmopathy. In this sample, this clonotype turned up a few times. Its antigen remains unknown. V lost 7 bases to trimming and J lost 2 bases; unmatched junction nucleotides: 23. Per the germline V gene, CDR1 is MDHEN and CDR2 is SYDVKM. The CDR3 sequence is 21 residues long. Fresh peripheral blood, approximately 10 ml, yielded the PBMCs. Amplified TCR beta CDR3 regions derived from RNA transcripts. HTBI primers drove first-round RT-PCR of the TCR CDR3. TCRdb reprocessed the multiplex PCR reads via MiXCR and lists one record per CDR3 protein. In the table there are about 740,000 distinct CDR3 sequences, 14% of which are singletons. Points from the study as a whole: Prediction of ophthalmopathy progression came a median roughly 6.7 months pre-onset. The majority of expanded thyroid clonotypes above 0.001 also appeared in blood.

Sequenced input: blood. This receptor was identified in a woman aged 18 to 35 with Graves' hyperthyroidism. The chain uses TRBV28 and TRBJ2-1; the match to TRBD2 covers 10 bases. The CDR3: CASIYTSGLADSGTTYNEQFF. CDR3 nucleotides: TGTGCCAGCATCTACACTTCAGGACTAGCGGACTCCGGTACCACCTACAATGAGCAGTTCTTC.